The T cell receptor (beta chain) under discussion was sequenced for a study of CD8 T cells in ankylosing spondylitis. CDR3 size: 12 residues. The germline CDR1 and CDR2 sequences are SGDLS and YYNGEE. The V end was cut by 0 bases, the J end by 5 bases, with 6 bases between. Findings of the study overall: Blood of patients with ankylosing spondylitis appeared to be characterized by a TCR beta motif of eight or nine highly homologous variants.

For TCR beta, libraries came from quantitative 5'-RACE with molecular barcodes. Each CDR3 protein is one row after TCRdb ran MiXCR on the 5' RACE reads. The sample yields about 8,800 distinct CDR3 sequences, 5.5% to 6.5% seen once. This clonotype was seen more than once but under ten times. Its antigen is unidentified. Sequencing input: blood, either unsorted or a sorted T cell fraction (not recorded which). This chain links TRBV9 with TRBJ2-7; perhaps D is TRBD1 or TRBD2 (5 bases each). The receptor comes from a female donor with ankylosing spondylitis or in good health (not recorded which). The CDR3 reads CASSVEGHEQYF. Written as DNA, the CDR3 is TGTGCCAGCAGCGTAGAGGGACACGAGCAGTACTTC.